The clone carrying this TCR beta chain has at least ten counts. Its antigen is unidentified. Methods described previously, with TCR primers listed, were used for bulk TCR libraries. TCRdb reanalysed the PCR reads using MiXCR and keeps one entry per CDR3 protein. The table lists hundreds of thousands of distinct CDR3 sequences, roughly 23% of them singletons. The trim removed 3 bases at V and 1 base at J, leaving 9 bases unmatched. The CDR3 consists of 18 residues. Germline CDR1 reads MGHDK; CDR2 reads SYGVNS. The source of the sample is a study of molecular identifiers for immune sequencing clone quantification. Study-wide results and caveats: Jurkat TCR RNA from one cell was spiked into roughly 1 million naive cells, and it was reportedly detectable there. Over 99% of effector molecules, yet under 1% of naive-cell molecules, were held by clones above 20 RNA copies.

The clonotype was recovered from a human donor in good health. Some libraries in this study had Jurkat cell RNA spiked in. Sequenced sample: naive CD8+ T cells from blood, with Jurkat cell RNA spiked in. Described subset: FACS-sorted CD8+CD4-CCR7+CD45RA+ naive T cells. The chain links TRBV25-1 to TRBJ2-6, with 7 bases aligning to TRBD1. The CDR3 DNA sequence: TGTGCCAGCAGTGATTTGGGACAGCGGCTTTCTGGGGCCAACGTCCTGACTTTC. Translated, it gives CASSDLGQRLSGANVLTF.